This T cell receptor (beta chain) was sequenced during a study of sequential checkpoint blockade in melanoma. Sequencing used immunoSEQ multiplex PCR; TCRdb keeps in-frame clones, though not all of them. This sample has 13,000 to 15,000 clones, with over 50% found just once. The treatment here: randomized to nivolumab then ipilimumab (arm A) or the reverse (arm B). Comments on this clone: At one end the junction does not follow the germline gene, possibly because of a read error.

The CDR3 has 15 residues. Looked up from germline, CDR1 is SGHVS and CDR2 is FNYEAQ. The material sequenced was CD8+ T cells sorted from blood (inferred from file names), taken from a patient given nivolumab and ipilimumab in sequence. V and J are TRBV7-6 and TRBJ1-3, with no clear D. This TCR came from a human donor with melanoma. CDR3 nucleotide sequence: TGTGCCAGCAGTTTAGGCGGCCTGTCTGGAAACACCATATATTTT. Translating gives CASSLGGLSGNTIYF.